The 24 T cell receptor beta chains below were found in one sample sequenced in a study of OX40 agonist ivuxolimab in advanced cancers. Repertoires were generated with immunoSEQ multiplex PCR, while TCRdb's copy carries only in-frame clones and drops some. Of some 94,000 clones in the sample, about 96% are singletons; the top ten hold around 2%. The source material was CD4+ or CD8+ T cells sorted from blood, sampled in a trial of the OX40 agonist ivuxolimab. All receptors come from an adult with an advanced solid tumor such as melanoma, head and neck, liver or kidney cancer.

The genes are TRBV7-3 and TRBJ1-2; D is unclear. The CDR3 consists of 14 residues. The V gene's germline CDR1 is SGHTA and CDR2 FQGTGA. V was pared by 1 base and J by 3 bases, with 9 bases between. The CDR3 loop reads CASSLKGGDYGYTF. CDR3 DNA sequence: TGTGCCAGCAGCTTAAAGGGCGGTGACTATGGCTACACCTTC. Looking up the rest from reference TRBV7-3 and TRBJ1-2 gives the full variable domain: GAGVSQTPSNKVTEKGKYVELRCDPISGHTALYWYRQSLGQGPEFLIYFQGTGAADDSGLPNDRFFAVRPEGSVSTLKIQRTERGDSAVYLCASSLKGGDYGYTFGSGTRLTVV.

The V call is TRBV21-1, the J call TRBJ2-7; the table's D call, TRBD1, has no DNA check behind it. TRBV21-1 is designated a pseudogene. CDR3 size: 15 residues. The CDR3 nucleotides are TGTGCCAGCAGCAAAGGAGGACAGGGGCCGTACGAGCAGTACTTC. Protein sequence: CASSKGGQGPYEQYF.

The chain carries TRBV28 and TRBJ1-1; TRBD1 matches at 8 bases. The V gene's germline CDR1 is MDHEN and CDR2 SYDVKM. V lost 4 bases and J lost 3; bases outside the gene matches: 1. The CDR3 extends over 13 amino acids. This CDR3 reads CASSSTGDTEAFF. For the CDR3, the DNA is TGTGCCAGCAGTTCGACAGGGGACACTGAAGCTTTCTTT. The full variable domain, in which reference TRBV28 and TRBJ1-1 provide the parts outside the CDR3, is DVKVTQSSRYLVKRTGEKVFLECVQDMDHENMFWYRQDPGLGLRLIYFSYDVKMKEKGDIPEGYSVSREKKERFSLILESASTNQTSMYLCASSSTGDTEAFFGQGTRLTVV.

The gene calls are TRBV7-2 and TRBJ2-3; no clear D. Germline V CDR1 and CDR2: SGHTA, FQGNSA. CDR3 length equals 12 residues. V gave up 5 bases and J gave up 7 bases, with 10 bases separating them. This chain's CDR3 is CASSPDQNTQYF. As DNA, the CDR3 is TGTGCCAGCAGCCCCGACCAAAATACGCAGTATTTT. Full variable domain (outside the CDR3, taken from reference TRBV7-2 and TRBJ2-3): GAGVSQSPSNKVTEKGKDVELRCDPISGHTALYWYRQSLGQGLEFLIYFQGNSAPDKSGLPSDRFSAERTGGSVSTLTIQRTQQEDSAVYLCASSPDQNTQYFGPGTRLTVL.

The rearrangement links TRBV7-8 to TRBJ2-7; no reliable D call. The CDR3 consists of 13 residues. The V end was cut by 1 base, the J end by 4 bases, with 8 bases between. Germline lookup yields CDR1 SGHVS and CDR2 FQNEAQ. The DNA for the CDR3 is TGTGCCAGCAGCTTAGATTACATTTACGAGCAGTACTTC. The encoded protein is CASSLDYIYEQYF.

The V and J genes are TRBV27 and TRBJ2-1; D is possibly TRBD1 or TRBD2 (5 bases each). The V gene lost 3 bases and the J gene lost 8 bases, with 11 bases spanning the gap. The CDR3 is made up of 13 amino acids. Germline assignment: CDR1 MNHEY and CDR2 SMNVEV (reference sequence). The chain's CDR3 is CASSFVRGDEQFF. The CDR3 region has the DNA TGTGCCAGCAGTTTCGTACGGGGCGATGAGCAGTTCTTC.

The chain combines TRBV5-5 with TRBJ1-1; D remains ambiguous. Per the germline V gene, CDR1 is SGHKS and CDR2 is YYEKEE (reference sequence). CDR3 length equals 10 residues. The V and J ends lost 0 bases and 8 bases respectively, with 2 bases between them. CDR3 nucleotide sequence: TGTGCCAGCAGCTTGGGAGAAGCTTTCTTT. Its protein product is CASSLGEAFF.

CDR3 DNA sequence: TGTGCCAGCAGTTCGTCGGACATTTACGAGCAGTACTTC. Translating gives CASSSSDIYEQYF. V gene TRBV28 combines with J gene TRBJ2-7, with D perhaps TRBD1 (5 bases). The CDR3 spans 13 residues. V was shortened by 4 bases and J by 4 bases, with 11 bases between the two germline ends. The germline V gene has CDR1 MDHEN and CDR2 SYDVKM.

The chain recombines TRBV7-3 with TRBJ2-5, with D tentatively TRBD2 (6 bases). This CDR3 spans 15 amino acids. Trimming removed 0 bases at V and 5 bases at J, with 13 bases between. Germline-derived CDR1 and CDR2 are SGHTA and FQGTGA. The CDR3 loop reads CASSLTGGARETQYF. The DNA of the CDR3 is TGTGCCAGCAGCTTAACGGGGGGAGCTCGGGAGACCCAGTACTTC.

The chain joins TRBV19 to TRBJ2-7, with 12 bases lining up with TRBD2. Germline trimming cut 5 bases from V and 6 bases from J; bases unmatched to any gene: 8. The CDR3 has 15 residues. Germline V CDR1 and CDR2: LNHDA, SQIVND (reference sequence). The CDR3 DNA reads TGTGCCAGTAGTGTGACTAGCGGGGGCTACACCGAGCAGTACTTC. Protein product: CASSVTSGGYTEQYF.

V and J are TRBV5-4 and TRBJ2-2; possible D gene TRBD1, 6 bases. This CDR3 contains 15 residues. Germline values: CDR1 SGHNT, CDR2 YYREEE (reference sequence). V was trimmed by 9 bases and J by 2 bases, leaving 17 bases between them. The CDR3 DNA is TGTGCCACCCTTTTTGGGGGCCCCAACACCGGGGAGCTGTTTTTT. Amino acids: CATLFGGPNTGELFF.

Here the CDR3 reads CASSLRGGTEAFF. As DNA, the CDR3 is TGTGCCAGCAGTTTACGGGGAGGCACTGAAGCTTTCTTT. J is TRBJ1-1 and V is TRBV27; D is unclear. The V end was cut by 2 bases, the J end by 4 bases, with 8 bases between. This CDR3 has 13 residues. Looked up from germline, CDR1 is MNHEY and CDR2 is SMNVEV (reference sequence).

The CDR3 sequence is CASSFTGELFF. The CDR3 DNA follows: TGTGCCAGCAGCTTCACCGGGGAGCTGTTTTTT. The chain employs TRBV5-6 and TRBJ2-2; unclear D gene. The germline gives CDR1 SGHDT, CDR2 YYEEEE. This CDR3 spans 11 amino acids. V lost 2 bases, J lost 4 bases, and 0 bases lay in between. Full variable domain (rest looked up from reference TRBV5-6 and TRBJ2-2): DAGVTQSPTHLIKTRGQQVTLRCSPKSGHDTVSWYQQALGQGPQFIFQYYEEEERQRGNFPDRFSGHQFPNYSSELNVNALLLGDSALYLCASSFTGELFFGEGSRLTVL.

This rearrangement joins TRBV6-1 to TRBJ1-5; TRBD1 matches at 10 bases. Trimming took 6 bases from V and 5 from J; bases not matched to a gene: 7. Germline V gene data show CDR1 as MNHNS and CDR2 as SASEGT. The length of the CDR3 is 15 residues. CDR3 sequence: CASRGDRGVDQPQHF. The DNA for the CDR3 is TGTGCCAGCAGGGGGGACAGGGGAGTGGATCAGCCCCAGCATTTT.

The chain joins TRBV7-9 to TRBJ1-1, with D hard to call. CDR1 and CDR2 (germline): SEHNR, FQNEAQ (reference sequence). V lost 4 bases, J lost 5 bases, and 23 bases lay in between. This CDR3 region has 17 residues. CDR3 coding DNA: TGTGCCAGCAGCTCAAGCGACCCGACTCCCCGAAGGACTGAAGCTTTCTTT. It is translated as CASSSSDPTPRRTEAFF. Filled out from reference TRBV7-9 and TRBJ1-1, the complete variable domain reads DTGVSQNPRHKITKRGQNVTFRCDPISEHNRLYWYRQTLGQGPEFLTYFQNEAQLEKSRLLSDRFSAERPKGSFSTLEIQRTEQGDSAMYLCASSSSDPTPRRTEAFFGQGTRLTVV.

A remark on this clone: Other DNA sequences within the sample encode an identical CDR3. The V and J genes are TRBV10-3 and TRBJ2-7; D is tentatively TRBD1 or TRBD2 (5 bases each). Germline V gives CDR1 ENHRY, CDR2 SYGVKD. Trimming left V 9 bases short and J 5 bases short, with 17 bases between. The CDR3 spans 13 residues. The CDR3, as DNA: TGTGCCATTTCGGGGCTTTTGGTAGACGAGCAGTACTTC. Amino acids: CAISGLLVDEQYF.

This clone was counted between two and nine times. V is TRBV27 and J is TRBJ1-5; a possible D gene is TRBD1 (6 bases). In germline, CDR1 is MNHEY, CDR2 SMNVEV (reference sequence). Trimming removed 3 bases from V and 5 bases from J, with 8 bases in between. This CDR3 has 13 residues. The CDR3: CASSFGGDQPQHF. For the CDR3, the DNA is TGTGCCAGCAGTTTTGGGGGCGATCAGCCCCAGCATTTT.

Only one count was recorded for this clone. The chain combines TRBV6-5 with TRBJ2-1; unclear D gene. V gave up 6 bases and J gave up 5 bases, with 17 bases separating them. Germline V lookup: CDR1 MNHEY, CDR2 SVGAGI. The CDR3 runs 15 residues. The CDR3 spells CASSKTEWDHNEQFF. The DNA of the CDR3 is TGTGCCAGCAGCAAAACCGAATGGGATCACAATGAGCAGTTCTTC.

The chain is built from TRBV9 and TRBJ2-1; D gene ambiguous. The V and J ends lost 0 bases and 0 bases respectively, with 7 bases between them. Germline V CDR1 and CDR2: SGDLS, YYNGEE. The length of the CDR3 is 15 residues. The CDR3 sequence is CASSVVQSSYNEQFF. The CDR3 nucleotides read TGTGCCAGCAGCGTAGTACAGAGCTCCTACAATGAGCAGTTCTTC.

CDR3 sequence: CASSFSSEQYF. The CDR3 bases are TGTGCCAGCAGCTTTAGTAGCGAGCAGTACTTC. The rearrangement links TRBV5-6 to TRBJ2-7; unclear D gene. V gave up 2 bases and J gave up 6 bases, with 6 bases separating them. There are 11 residues in the CDR3. Germline V gene sequence: CDR1 SGHDT, CDR2 YYEEEE. Complete variable domain (other parts from reference TRBV5-6 and TRBJ2-7): DAGVTQSPTHLIKTRGQQVTLRCSPKSGHDTVSWYQQALGQGPQFIFQYYEEEERQRGNFPDRFSGHQFPNYSSELNVNALLLGDSALYLCASSFSSEQYFGPGTRLTVT.

The CDR3 loop is CASSYGRVTYEQYF. The CDR3 DNA reads TGTGCCAGCAGCTATGGAAGGGTTACCTACGAGCAGTACTTC. This chain joins TRBV5-6 and TRBJ2-7; no clear D. The CDR3 is 14 amino acids. V lost 3 bases to trimming and J lost 2 bases, with 12 bases between them. CDR1 is SGHDT, CDR2 YYEEEE, per germline.

The chain carries TRBV11-1 and TRBJ1-3, with D uncertain. CDR3 size: 12 residues. The ends were cut back, 6 bases at V and 0 bases at J, with 3 bases in the middle. CDR1 SGHAT and CDR2 FQDESV come from the germline V gene (reference sequence). This CDR3 is CASSRSGNTIYF. In DNA form, the CDR3 reads TGTGCCAGCAGTCGCTCTGGAAACACCATATATTTT.

This clone was observed once. This chain connects TRBV30 to TRBJ1-2; D is ambiguous. V was clipped by 2 bases and J by 8 bases, with 9 bases between them. The germline gives CDR1 GTSNPN, CDR2 SVGIG (reference sequence). The CDR3 covers 11 residues. The DNA for the CDR3 is TGTGCCTGGAGTTCCCTCCCAGGCTACACCTTC. Protein: CAWSSLPGYTF.

This rearrangement joins TRBV5-6 to TRBJ1-2; D is uncertain. Germline values: CDR1 SGHDT, CDR2 YYEEEE. The V and J ends lost 4 bases and 3 bases respectively, with 10 bases between them. The CDR3 sequence is 13 residues long. The CDR3, as DNA: TGTGCCAGCAGCGGCGGACGGGACTATGGCTACACCTTC. It yields the protein CASSGGRDYGYTF.